The clone carrying this T cell receptor (beta chain) was observed a few times. What it binds is unknown. This sample was included in a study of human T cells and chemical hapten exposure. Study background: Largely, small differences in pooled library volume made per-sample TCR yields vary. Study results and caveats: TCRs above 1 in 1000 frequency stayed constant with DPC sensitization.

This CDR3 comprises 17 residues. CDR1 MNHEY and CDR2 SVGEGT come from the germline V gene. V lost 0 bases and J lost 3, with 15 bases in between. As for time point: healthy volunteer bleed at 6 weeks. Total RNA came from unfractionated whole blood. What the library attached to individual cDNA molecules were unique molecular identifiers. How the authors handled the data: With a range of about 23,224 to 700,000, the median per sample was around 96,000 TCRs. TCRdb processed the RACE reads anew with MiXCR; each CDR3 protein has one entry. In this record, the V and J calls reflect TCRdb's handling and not the investigators' own analysis. The repertoire includes about 65,000 distinct CDR3 sequences, about 6.5% of them detected once, and about 3.4% sits in the top ten.

The specimen was whole blood. The chain joins TRBV6-2 or TRBV6-3 to TRBJ1-5; the D is unclear. The receptor's source is a female donor in good health. Some clones in this sample may be carry-over from other donors' samples. CDR3 sequence reads: CASSYSKFVDYNQPQHF. CDR3 in DNA: TGTGCCAGCAGTTACTCGAAATTTGTGGACTACAATCAGCCCCAGCATTTT.